The present T cell receptor beta chain was sequenced within a study of Graves' ophthalmopathy and Graves' hyperthyroidism. On the study more broadly: Researchers classed hyperthyroidism as stable given no ophthalmopathy within 18 months of follow-up.

This clonotype was recorded at least ten times. Germline V gene sequence: CDR1 SGHVS, CDR2 FQNEAQ. This CDR3 is 15 amino acids long. V dropped 5 bases and J dropped 4; count of bases not matched to a gene: 8. Amplified material comprised TCR beta CDR3 regions derived from RNA transcripts. The workflow started with a first-round RT-PCR run with HTBI primers and then moved on to a second-round multiplex PCR. One entry per CDR3 protein, called by TCRdb with MiXCR from the multiplex PCR reads. This sample has over a million distinct CDR3 sequences; less than 45% occur once, and the top ten carry around 10%. Certain patients were not enrolled. These were patients with other autoimmune diseases, uncontrolled infections, pregnancy or lactation.

Sequencing was carried out using peripheral blood or thyroid tissue (not recorded which). The genes are TRBV7-8 and TRBJ2-7; 10 nucleotides line up with TRBD2. The source is an adult man with Graves' hyperthyroidism. CDR3: CASSIGTSVIYEQYF. The CDR3 DNA sequence: TGTGCCAGCAGCATAGGGACTAGCGTCATATACGAGCAGTACTTC.